This entry concerns a single TCR beta chain. The ends were cut back, 6 bases at V and 0 bases at J, with 4 bases in the middle. CDR3 length: 12 residues. This sample was taken from a study of blood T cell repertoires in COVID-19. For the study at large: The analysed material was cDNA or gDNA that came from T cells, B-cell-depleted T cells, or PBMCs.

In the authors' workflow: It was from reference gene primer amplification that nucleated cell counts were estimated. The protocol was immunoSEQ multiplex PCR, while the TCRdb copy is restricted to in-frame clones and leaves out a portion. The V and J calls and clone size were taken over from that table, and D and trimming were inferred from the DNA. Among about 46,000 clones listed, roughly 90% were seen once. The sequencing input was peripheral blood. The sequence came from a man in his sixties with acute or convalescent COVID-19. The J gene is TRBJ2-3, the V gene TRBV12-3 or TRBV12-4, with D unresolved. The CDR3: CASSPSTDTQYF. The CDR3 DNA follows: TGTGCCAGCAGCCCGAGCACAGATACGCAGTATTTT.